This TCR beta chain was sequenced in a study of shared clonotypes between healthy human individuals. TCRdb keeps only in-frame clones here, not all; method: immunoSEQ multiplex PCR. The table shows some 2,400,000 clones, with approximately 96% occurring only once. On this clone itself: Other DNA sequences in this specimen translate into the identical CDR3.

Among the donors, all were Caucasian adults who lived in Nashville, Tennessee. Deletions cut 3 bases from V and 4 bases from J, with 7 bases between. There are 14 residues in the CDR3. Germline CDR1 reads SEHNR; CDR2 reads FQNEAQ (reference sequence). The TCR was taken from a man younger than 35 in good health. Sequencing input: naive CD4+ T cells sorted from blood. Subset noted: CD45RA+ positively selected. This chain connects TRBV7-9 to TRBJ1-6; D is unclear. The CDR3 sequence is CASSLEQYNSPLHF. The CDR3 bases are TGTGCCAGCAGCTTGGAACAGTATAATTCACCCCTCCACTTT.